Sequencing of this TCR beta chain was carried out in a study of blood T cell repertoires in COVID-19. Study background: Acute and convalescent COVID-19 specimens originated in the United States, Italy and Spain. T cells, B-cell-depleted T cells, or PBMCs supplied cDNA or gDNA.

V was pared by 3 bases and J by 8 bases, with 20 bases between. The CDR3 covers 15 residues. Germline assignment: CDR1 GTSNPN and CDR2 SVGIG (reference sequence). In the source study's methods: Amplification with reference gene primers provided the estimates of nucleated cell counts. The assay was immunoSEQ multiplex PCR, and TCRdb's table has in-frame clones only and misses some. V and J calls and clone size come straight from that table; D and trimming were deduced from the DNA. The sample yields 250,000 to 300,000 clones, 89% seen once. The material sequenced was peripheral blood. The chain joins TRBV30 to TRBJ1-5, with D possibly being TRBD1 (6 bases). This sequence was found in a woman under 40 with COVID-19, enrolled during active disease. The CDR3 protein is CAWRRGNGLVEPQHF. CDR3 in DNA: TGTGCCTGGAGAAGGGGGAACGGGTTGGTTGAGCCCCAGCATTTT.